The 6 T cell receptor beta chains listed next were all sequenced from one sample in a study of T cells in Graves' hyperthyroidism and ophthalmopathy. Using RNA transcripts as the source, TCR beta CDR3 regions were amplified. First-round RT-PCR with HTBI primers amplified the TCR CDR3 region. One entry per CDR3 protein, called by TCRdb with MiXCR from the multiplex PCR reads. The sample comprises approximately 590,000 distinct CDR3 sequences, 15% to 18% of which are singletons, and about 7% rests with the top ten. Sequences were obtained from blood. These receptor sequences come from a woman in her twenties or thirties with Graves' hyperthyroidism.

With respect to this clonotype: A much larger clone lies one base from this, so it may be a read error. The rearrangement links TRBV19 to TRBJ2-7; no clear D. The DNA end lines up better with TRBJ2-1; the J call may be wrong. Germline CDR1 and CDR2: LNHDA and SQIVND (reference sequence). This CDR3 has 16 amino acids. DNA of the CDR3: TGTGCCAGTAGTATTCGTCGGCTGAGTTCGTCCTACGAGCAGTTCTTC. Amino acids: CASSIRRLSSSYEQFF.

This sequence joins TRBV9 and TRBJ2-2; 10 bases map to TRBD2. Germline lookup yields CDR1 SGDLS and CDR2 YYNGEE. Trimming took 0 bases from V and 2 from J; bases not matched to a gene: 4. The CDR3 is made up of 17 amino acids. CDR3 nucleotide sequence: TGTGCCAGCAGCGTAGTGGCTAGCGGGAGAAACACCGGGGAGCTGTTTTTT. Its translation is CASSVVASGRNTGELFF.

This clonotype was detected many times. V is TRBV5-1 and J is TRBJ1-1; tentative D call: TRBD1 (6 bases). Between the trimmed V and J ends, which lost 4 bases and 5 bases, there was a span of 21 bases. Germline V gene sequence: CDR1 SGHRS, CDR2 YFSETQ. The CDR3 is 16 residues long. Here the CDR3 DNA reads TGCGCCAGCAGCCCGGACAGAAATAGGGGTGAAACTGAAGCTTTCTTT. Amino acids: CASSPDRNRGETEAFF.

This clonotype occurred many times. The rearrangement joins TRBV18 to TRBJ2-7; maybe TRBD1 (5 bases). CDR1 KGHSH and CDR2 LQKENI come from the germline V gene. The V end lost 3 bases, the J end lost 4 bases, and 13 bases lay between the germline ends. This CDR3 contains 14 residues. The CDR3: CASSPVGQGYEQYF. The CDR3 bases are TGTGCCAGCTCACCGGTGGGGCAGGGATACGAGCAGTACTTC.

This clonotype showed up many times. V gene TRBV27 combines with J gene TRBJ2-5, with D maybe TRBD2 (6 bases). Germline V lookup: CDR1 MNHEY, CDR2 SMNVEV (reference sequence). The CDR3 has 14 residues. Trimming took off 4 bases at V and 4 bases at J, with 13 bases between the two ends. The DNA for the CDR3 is TGTGCCAGCAGTTCAATACTGGAGGGAGAGACCCAGTACTTC. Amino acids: CASSSILEGETQYF.

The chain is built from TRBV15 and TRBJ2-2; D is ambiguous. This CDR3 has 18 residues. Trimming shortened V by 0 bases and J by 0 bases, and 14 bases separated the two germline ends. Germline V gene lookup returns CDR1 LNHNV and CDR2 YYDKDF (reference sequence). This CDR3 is CATSRDLTEEPNTGELFF. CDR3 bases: TGTGCCACCAGCAGAGATCTAACAGAGGAACCGAACACCGGGGAGCTGTTTTTT.